This is a list of T cell receptor beta chains from one sample in a study of human T cells and chemical hapten exposure. TCRdb re-analysed the RACE reads in MiXCR, keeping a single row per CDR3 protein. There are tens of thousands of distinct CDR3 sequences in the sample; around 10% occur only once, and approximately 3.8% lies in the top ten. The specimen was whole blood, collected in connection with sensitization to the hapten diphenylcyclopropenone (DPC). All receptors come from a woman in her thirties or forties with alopecia areata. Some clones in this sample may be carry-over from other donors' samples. CDR3s include the opening cysteine and the closing phenylalanine or tryptophan. A D gene is named only where the DNA matches it firmly. Not every row has a clone size; where given, it reads once, few, many or a size class.

D gene,J gene,V gene,clone size,CDR3 DNA,CDR3 protein
TRBD1,TRBJ1-1,TRBV6-2/TRBV6-3,many,TGTGCCAGCAGTTGGACAGGGATGCGTACTGAAGCTTTCTTT,CASSWTGMRTEAFF
TRBD1,TRBJ1-1,TRBV5-1,-,TGCGCCAGCAGCTTCGACAGGGGCTACACTGAAGCTTTCTTT,CASSFDRGYTEAFF
-,TRBJ2-3,TRBV29-1,-,TGCAGCGTTCACCGGGACACCTACACAGATACGCAGTATTTT,CSVHRDTYTDTQYF
-,TRBJ2-7,TRBV30,-,TGTGCCTGGAGTGTAGGAGCGGTTGAGTACTTC,CAWSVGAVEYF
-,TRBJ2-2,TRBV5-6,-,TGTGCCAGCAGCCCCTCCCGGGCAGGGGTGATTGTCGGGGAGCTGTTTTTT,CASSPSRAGVIVGELFF
-,TRBJ2-1,TRBV29-1,-,TGCAGCGTTGAATGGACAGCGGGGTACAATGAGCAGTTCTTC,CSVEWTAGYNEQFF
TRBD1,TRBJ1-2,TRBV19,many,TGTGCCAGTTCCCCCCTCGGGACAGGGCAACGGTACGGCTATGGCTACACCTTC,CASSPLGTGQRYGYGYTF
-,TRBJ1-5,TRBV7-2,few,TGTGCCAGCAGCTTAGCGGCTAGCGGGGGGATCAGGGACAGCAATCAGCCCCAGCATTTT,CASSLAASGGIRDSNQPQHF
-,TRBJ2-4,TRBV18,few,TGTGCCAGCTCACCACCGAGGGATAGGAGCGCCAAAAACATTCAGTACTTC,CASSPPRDRSAKNIQYF
-,TRBJ2-3,TRBV6-1,many,TGTGCCAGCAGAGACTATACGCAGTATTTT,CASRDYTQYF
-,TRBJ1-5,TRBV6-2/TRBV6-3,many,TGTGCCAGCAGACCCGCGTCGACAGCAAATCAGCCCCAGCATTTT,CASRPASTANQPQHF
-,TRBJ2-1,TRBV7-2,-,TGTGCCAGCAGCTTAGCCTGGGGGAGTGAGCAGTTCTTC,CASSLAWGSEQFF
-,TRBJ1-5,TRBV20-1,many,TGCAGTGCTATACCACAGGGTAGCAATCAGCCCCAGCATTTT,CSAIPQGSNQPQHF
TRBD2,TRBJ2-6,TRBV6-2/TRBV6-3,few,TGTGCCAGCGATATCGGGGAGGGCTCTGGGGCCAACGTCCTGACTTTC,CASDIGEGSGANVLTF
-,TRBJ1-2,TRBV27,-,TGTGCCAGCAGTCCGGGTCTAACAACGGGCTATGGCTACACCTTC,CASSPGLTTGYGYTF
-,TRBJ1-2,TRBV29-1,many,TGCAGCGTTGAAGATCCCGGGGACTATGGCTACACCTTC,CSVEDPGDYGYTF
-,TRBJ1-3,TRBV20-1,few,TGCAGTGTTAGTGACGTACGAAACACCATATATTTT,CSVSDVRNTIYF
TRBD2,TRBJ2-3,TRBV18,many,TGTGCCAGCTCTCAACTAGCGGGGTCGTGGGGTAGCACAGATACGCAGTATTTT,CASSQLAGSWGSTDTQYF
TRBD1,TRBJ2-5,TRBV13,-,TGTGCCAGCAGCACGGAACAGGGGGCAGTTTTCGAGACCCAGTACTTC,CASSTEQGAVFETQYF
TRBD1,TRBJ1-4,TRBV4-3,many,TGCGCCAGCAGACGGGACAGGAATGAAAAACTGTTTTTT,CASRRDRNEKLFF
-,TRBJ2-5,TRBV9,-,TGTGCCAGCAGCGGACTAGGGACTTTGGAGACCCAGTACTTC,CASSGLGTLETQYF
-,TRBJ1-2,TRBV12-3/TRBV12-4,many,TGTGCCAGCAGTTTAAAGGGACACCTAGATCGGATAGGCTACACCTTC,CASSLKGHLDRIGYTF
TRBD1,TRBJ1-1,TRBV24-1,-,TGTGCCACCAGTGATCCGACAGGGGACAACACTGAAGCTTTCTTT,CATSDPTGDNTEAFF
-,TRBJ1-2,TRBV6-5,-,TGTGCCAGCAGACCGGACGGGGGAAACTATGGCTACACCTTC,CASRPDGGNYGYTF
-,TRBJ2-2,TRBV4-1,-,TGCGCCAGCAGCCAAGGGCTCCCCGCCGGGGAGCTGTTTTTT,CASSQGLPAGELFF
TRBD2,TRBJ2-5,TRBV7-3,-,TGTGCCAGCAGTCCGGTGTCTACCGGGACTAGCGGGGGGGAAGAGACCCAGTACTTC,CASSPVSTGTSGGEETQYF
-,TRBJ2-2,TRBV6-6,-,TGTGCCAGCAGTTTCCAGGGGGAGCTGTTTTTT,CASSFQGELFF
-,TRBJ2-6,TRBV6-5,many,TGTGCCAGCAGCTCCCCTGGGGGGCCTGGGGCCAACGTCCTGACTTTC,CASSSPGGPGANVLTF
-,TRBJ2-5,TRBV7-2,many,TGTGCCAGCAGCAAAGAGACAGGTGGAAAAGAGACCCAGTACTTC,CASSKETGGKETQYF
-,TRBJ2-2,TRBV12-5,-,TGTGCTAGTGGTCAAACTACCGGGGTCGGGGAGCTGTTTTTT,CASGQTTGVGELFF
-,TRBJ2-1,TRBV12-3/TRBV12-4,many,TGTGCCAGCTCCAGAAGGGTAGACGACAATGAGCAGTTCTTC,CASSRRVDDNEQFF
-,TRBJ1-3,TRBV3-1,many,TGTGCCAGCAGCCGCTTCGGCTCTGGAAACACCATATATTTT,CASSRFGSGNTIYF
-,TRBJ2-3,TRBV5-1,-,TGCGCCAGCAGCCGGAACCCAGGGGGAGGACCGAGCACAGATACGCAGTATTTT,CASSRNPGGGPSTDTQYF
TRBD1,TRBJ2-5,TRBV20-1,-,TGCAGTGCTAGAATCCCGACAGGGATGGAGACCCAGTACTTC,CSARIPTGMETQYF
-,TRBJ2-7,TRBV9,-,TGTGCCAGCAGCGTATCGTACGGAGAGCAGTACTTC,CASSVSYGEQYF
-,TRBJ1-1,TRBV7-2,many,TGTGCCAGCAGCTTAAACCCCCAGGGGCAGGCTCACACTGAAGCTTTCTTT,CASSLNPQGQAHTEAFF
TRBD1,TRBJ2-7,TRBV20-1,many,TGCAGTGCCTCGACAGGGGGTCGTTACGAGCAGTACTTC,CSASTGGRYEQYF
TRBD2,TRBJ2-1,TRBV6-2/TRBV6-3,-,TGTGCCAGCAGTACTAGCGGGGGAGGCAATGAGCAGTTCTTC,CASSTSGGGNEQFF
-,TRBJ2-3,TRBV12-3/TRBV12-4,few,TGTGCCAGCAGTTTATGGGACCGCACAGATACGCAGTATTTT,CASSLWDRTDTQYF
TRBD1,TRBJ2-3,TRBV7-2,few,TGTGCCAGCAGCTGGACCCCAGGACAGGGGGGAGATACGCAGTATTTT,CASSWTPGQGGDTQYF
-,TRBJ1-1,TRBV5-1,few,TGCGCCAGCAGCTTGGTTGGGGACAACACTGAAGCTTTCTTT,CASSLVGDNTEAFF
TRBD1,TRBJ1-3,TRBV7-2,many,TGTGCCAGCAGTTACGCTCCCCTCCAGGGGGGTGGAAACACCATATATTTT,CASSYAPLQGGGNTIYF
-,TRBJ1-2,TRBV18,-,TGTGCCAGCTCACGGGGGACATCGGGAGACTATGGCTACACCTTC,CASSRGTSGDYGYTF
-,TRBJ2-3,TRBV29-1,many,TGCAGCGTCGAAGACAGGAGGGGCACAGATACGCAGTATTTT,CSVEDRRGTDTQYF
TRBD1,TRBJ1-1,TRBV29-1,many,TGCAGCGTGGACAGGGGGGGTGAAGCTTTCTTT,CSVDRGGEAFF
TRBD1,TRBJ2-1,TRBV29-1,few,TGCAGCGTTGAACTGGCCAGGGGGCAGTTCGATGAGCAGTTCTTC,CSVELARGQFDEQFF
TRBD1,TRBJ1-2,TRBV4-2,-,TGTGCCAGCAGCCAATCGGACAGGGAAGTAACCTACACCTTC,CASSQSDREVTYTF
TRBD2,TRBJ2-3,TRBV3-1,many,TGTGCCAGCAGCCAACTCGCGGGGGGGCCAGATACGCAGTATTTT,CASSQLAGGPDTQYF
-,TRBJ2-2,TRBV18,-,TGTGCCAGCTCACCACCGTGGCAGGGGGGCACCGGGGAGCTGTTTTTT,CASSPPWQGGTGELFF
-,TRBJ2-1,TRBV6-2/TRBV6-3,few,TGTGCCAGCAGTTATGTCCTAGAGACATACAATGAGCAGTTCTTC,CASSYVLETYNEQFF
TRBD1,TRBJ2-1,TRBV30,few,TGTGCCTTAAAGAGGACAGGGGGCTACAATGAGCAGTTCTTC,CALKRTGGYNEQFF
-,TRBJ1-6,TRBV20-1,few,TGCAGTGCTAGAGTCCCATCCCTGGTCCTTTCACCCCTCCACTTT,CSARVPSLVLSPLHF